This T cell receptor (beta chain) emerged from a study of cytomegalovirus exposure and HLA in healthy donors. There are 15 residues in the CDR3. Germline V gives CDR1 MNHEY, CDR2 SMNVEV (reference sequence). Unmatched junction bases numbered 2, after V lost 2 bases and J lost 1 base. PCR employed 60 Vbeta and 13 Jbeta primers. Only in-frame clones appear in the TCRdb table, and some are missing; sequencing was by immunoSEQ multiplex PCR. This sample has about 160,000 clones, with around 68% found just once. The clonotype was recovered from a woman aged 40-49 years in good health and CMV-seropositive. The sample taken for sequencing was PBMCs. The rearrangement uses TRBV27 and TRBJ2-7; the match to TRBD1 covers 10 bases. Written as DNA, the CDR3 is TGTGCCAGCAGTTTAAAGGACAGGGGGTCCTACGAGCAGTACTTC. Its protein is CASSLKDRGSYEQYF.